The following is a T cell receptor (beta chain) sequence with its context. V lost 5 bases and J lost 0, with 14 bases in between. From germline, CDR1 is SGHVS and CDR2 FQNEAQ. The CDR3 is 15 residues long. This entry comes from a study of blood T cell repertoires in COVID-19. Study summary: COVID-19 samples collected from the United States, Italy and Spain covered acute and convalescent phases.

The protocol was immunoSEQ multiplex PCR, while the TCRdb copy is restricted to in-frame clones and leaves out a portion. The sample lists about 200,000 clones, about 88% occurring once. The chain is built from TRBV7-8 and TRBJ2-7, with D tentatively TRBD1 (5 bases). Specimen: peripheral blood. This receptor was identified in a man aged 45 to 65 with COVID-19, enrolled during active disease. Written as DNA, the CDR3 is TGTGCCAGCAGCATACGCAGGGTCAGCTCCTACGAGCAGTACTTC. Amino acid sequence: CASSIRRVSSYEQYF. Full variable domain (remainder filled in from reference TRBV7-8 and TRBJ2-7): GAGVSQSPRYKVAKRGQDVALRCDPISGHVSLFWYQQALGQGPEFLTYFQNEAQLDKSGLPSDRFFAERPEGSVSTLKIQRTQQEDSAVYLCASSIRRVSSYEQYFGPGTRLTVT.